This TCR beta chain was retrieved from a study of T cell responses to AZD1222 COVID-19 vaccine. CDR1 is MDHEN and CDR2 is SYDVKM in the germline V gene. The CDR3 contains 16 residues. The ends lost 5 bases at V and 5 bases at J; junction bases unmatched: 12. Using immunoSEQ multiplex PCR, the repertoire was profiled, and TCRdb retains in-frame clones only, with some absent. The data contain 140,000 to 150,000 clones, around 89% of them singletons. The receptor was isolated from an adult in good health. The chain carries TRBV28 and TRBJ2-5, with 9 bases fitting TRBD1. The sequencing used peripheral blood, collected on day 0 of AZD1222 vaccination. The CDR3 here is CASSLIDTGGAETQYF. The CDR3 DNA follows: TGTGCCAGCAGTCTAATCGATACAGGGGGCGCTGAGACCCAGTACTTC.